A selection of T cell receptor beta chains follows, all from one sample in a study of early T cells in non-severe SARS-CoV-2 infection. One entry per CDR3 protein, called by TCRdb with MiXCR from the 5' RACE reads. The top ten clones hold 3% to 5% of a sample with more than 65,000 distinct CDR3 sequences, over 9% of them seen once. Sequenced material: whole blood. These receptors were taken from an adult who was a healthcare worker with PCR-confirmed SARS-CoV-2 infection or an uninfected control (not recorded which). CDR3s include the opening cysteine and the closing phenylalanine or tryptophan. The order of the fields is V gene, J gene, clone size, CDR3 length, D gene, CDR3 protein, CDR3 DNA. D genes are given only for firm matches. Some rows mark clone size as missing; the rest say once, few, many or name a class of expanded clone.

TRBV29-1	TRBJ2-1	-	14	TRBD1	CSGGTGDSYNEQFF	TGCAGCGGGGGGACAGGCGACTCCTACAATGAGCAGTTCTTC
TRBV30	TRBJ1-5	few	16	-	CAWADGRVYSNQPQHF	TGTGCCTGGGCGGACGGTCGAGTTTATAGCAATCAGCCCCAGCATTTT
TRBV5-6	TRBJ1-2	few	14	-	CASSHIGGAGGYTF	TGTGCCAGCAGCCACATCGGGGGCGCGGGTGGCTACACCTTC
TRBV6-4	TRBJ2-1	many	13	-	CASSLGPESEQFF	TGTGCCAGCAGTTTAGGCCCGGAGAGTGAGCAGTTCTTC
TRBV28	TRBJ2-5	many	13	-	CASSPPSLETQYF	TGTGCCAGCAGTCCCCCCTCCTTGGAGACCCAGTACTTC
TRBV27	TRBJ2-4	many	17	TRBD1	CASWPGTGVGEKNIQYF	TGTGCCAGCTGGCCGGGGACAGGGGTAGGTGAAAAAAACATTCAGTACTTC
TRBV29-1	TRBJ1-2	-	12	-	CSVEDRGYITTF	TGCAGCGTTGAAGATCGGGGCTACATAACCACCTTC
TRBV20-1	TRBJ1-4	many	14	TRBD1	CSARDRTGSEKLFF	TGCAGTGCTAGAGATCGGACAGGGAGTGAAAAACTGTTTTTT
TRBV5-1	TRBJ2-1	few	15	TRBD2	CASSMTSGRVGEQFF	TGCGCCAGCAGCATGACTAGCGGGAGAGTTGGGGAGCAGTTCTTC
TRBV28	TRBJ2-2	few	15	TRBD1	CASSPGTENTGELFF	TGTGCCAGCAGTCCGGGGACAGAGAACACCGGGGAGCTGTTTTTT
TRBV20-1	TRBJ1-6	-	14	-	CSAGHRVGVSPLHF	TGCAGTGCTGGACATCGGGTAGGGGTGTCACCCCTCCACTTT
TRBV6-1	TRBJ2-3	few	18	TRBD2	CASSEFVGTSGRDDTQYF	TGTGCCAGCAGTGAATTTGTAGGGACTAGCGGGAGAGACGATACGCAGTATTTT
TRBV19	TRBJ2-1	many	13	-	CASSIGLWNEQFF	TGTGCCAGTAGTATTGGACTATGGAATGAGCAGTTCTTC
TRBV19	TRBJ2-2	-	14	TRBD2	CASIRREMTGELFF	TGTGCCAGTATACGGCGGGAGATGACCGGGGAGCTGTTTTTT
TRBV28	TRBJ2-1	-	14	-	CASTGGSLYNEQFF	TGTGCCAGCACCGGAGGGTCCCTTTACAATGAGCAGTTCTTC
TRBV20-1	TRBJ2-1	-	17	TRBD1	CSARDLFDRGRDNEQFF	TGCAGTGCTAGAGATCTGTTTGACAGGGGGAGGGACAATGAGCAGTTCTTC
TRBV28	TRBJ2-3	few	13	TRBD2	CASNSAGADTQYF	TGTGCCAGCAATTCCGCGGGGGCAGATACGCAGTATTTT
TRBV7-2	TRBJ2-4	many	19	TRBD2	CASSSPRQREGPGKNIQYF	TGTGCCAGCAGCTCTCCCCGCCAGCGGGAGGGCCCGGGCAAAAACATTCAGTACTTC
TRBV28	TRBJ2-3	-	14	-	CASSLYRVGDTQYF	TGTGCCAGCAGTTTATACAGGGTAGGAGATACGCAGTATTTT
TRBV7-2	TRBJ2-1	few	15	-	CASSLSGTSHNEQFF	TGTGCCAGCAGCCTATCTGGGACTTCACACAATGAGCAGTTCTTC
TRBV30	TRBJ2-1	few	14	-	CASAGADSYNEQFF	TGTGCCAGTGCCGGAGCGGACTCCTACAATGAGCAGTTCTTC
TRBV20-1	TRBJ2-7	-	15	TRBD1	CSASVGTGEIDEQYF	TGCAGTGCTAGTGTCGGGACAGGGGAAATCGACGAGCAGTACTTC
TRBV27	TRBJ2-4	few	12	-	CASSLMGGNQYF	TGTGCCAGCAGTTTAATGGGCGGGAATCAGTACTTC
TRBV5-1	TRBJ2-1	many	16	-	CASSLGVMGSYNEQFF	TGCGCCAGCAGCTTGGGGGTGATGGGCTCCTACAATGAGCAGTTCTTC
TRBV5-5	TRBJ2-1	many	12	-	CASSPTVAEQFF	TGTGCCAGCAGCCCGACAGTTGCTGAGCAGTTCTTC
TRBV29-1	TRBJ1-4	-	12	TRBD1	CSVAGGREKLFF	TGCAGCGTGGCAGGGGGCCGAGAAAAACTGTTTTTT
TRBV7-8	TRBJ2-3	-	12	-	CASSDATDTQYF	TGTGCCAGCAGCGACGCCACAGATACGCAGTATTTT
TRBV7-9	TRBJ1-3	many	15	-	CASSLDGPSGNTIYF	TGTGCCAGCAGCCTAGATGGGCCCTCTGGAAACACCATATATTTT
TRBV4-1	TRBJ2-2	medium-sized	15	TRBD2	CASSQGLDHTGELFF	TGCGCCAGCAGCCAGGGACTAGACCACACCGGGGAGCTGTTTTTT
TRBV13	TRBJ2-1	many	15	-	CASSLLGGDYNEQFF	TGTGCCAGCAGCTTATTAGGGGGTGATTACAATGAGCAGTTCTTC
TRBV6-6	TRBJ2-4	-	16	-	CASSYGQGEAKNIQYF	TGTGCCAGCAGTTACGGGCAGGGAGAAGCCAAAAACATTCAGTACTTC
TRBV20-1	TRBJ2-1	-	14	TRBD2	CSARAAGGTGEQFF	TGCAGTGCTAGAGCCGCGGGAGGCACGGGTGAGCAGTTCTTC
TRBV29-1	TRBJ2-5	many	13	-	CSVDLLGQETQYF	TGCAGCGTTGATCTGCTAGGGCAAGAGACCCAGTACTTC
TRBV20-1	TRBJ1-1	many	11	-	CSAGGNTEAFF	TGCAGCGCGGGGGGGAACACTGAAGCTTTCTTT
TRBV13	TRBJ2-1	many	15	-	CASSLGGGPYNEQFF	TGTGCCAGCAGCTTAGGGGGAGGTCCCTACAATGAGCAGTTCTTC
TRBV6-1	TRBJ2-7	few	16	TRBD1	CASSEALGQGGSEQYF	TGTGCCAGCAGTGAAGCCCTGGGACAGGGAGGGAGCGAGCAGTACTTC
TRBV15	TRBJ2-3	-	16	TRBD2	CATSRRSGGFTDTQYF	TGTGCCACCAGCAGAAGGTCGGGGGGATTCACAGATACGCAGTATTTT
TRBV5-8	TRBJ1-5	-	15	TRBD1	CASSLGGQVNQSQHF	TGTGCCAGCAGCTTGGGTGGACAGGTGAATCAGTCCCAGCATTTT
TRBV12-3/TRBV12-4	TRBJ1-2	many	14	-	CASSSATGIRGYTF	TGTGCCAGCAGTTCGGCCACAGGAATCCGTGGCTACACCTTC
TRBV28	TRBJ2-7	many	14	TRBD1	CASSTGTGAHEQYF	TGTGCCAGCAGTACCGGGACAGGGGCCCACGAGCAGTACTTC
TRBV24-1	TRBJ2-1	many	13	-	CATSDGSYNEQFF	TGTGCCACCAGCGACGGGTCCTACAATGAGCAGTTCTTC
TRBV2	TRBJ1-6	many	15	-	CASRAPDSLNSPLHF	TGTGCCAGCAGAGCGCCGGACAGCCTGAATTCACCCCTCCACTTT
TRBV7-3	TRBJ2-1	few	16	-	CASSLTATGADNEQFF	TGTGCCAGCAGCTTAACGGCTACGGGAGCTGACAATGAGCAGTTCTTC
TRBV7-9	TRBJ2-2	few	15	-	CASSPEGLYTGELFF	TGTGCCAGCAGCCCGGAGGGACTCTACACCGGGGAGCTGTTTTTT
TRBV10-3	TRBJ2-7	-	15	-	CAISESRAPSYEQYF	TGTGCCATCAGTGAGTCGCGGGCCCCTTCCTACGAGCAGTACTTC
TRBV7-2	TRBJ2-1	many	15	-	CASSWGRSSYNEQFF	TGTGCCAGCAGCTGGGGGAGGAGCTCCTACAATGAGCAGTTCTTC
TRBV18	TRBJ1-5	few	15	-	CASSEGWGTARAQHF	TGTGCCAGCTCAGAGGGTTGGGGAACAGCCCGTGCCCAGCATTTT
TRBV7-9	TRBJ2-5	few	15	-	CASSFGQLGGETQYF	TGTGCCAGCAGCTTTGGACAGCTGGGGGGAGAGACCCAGTACTTC
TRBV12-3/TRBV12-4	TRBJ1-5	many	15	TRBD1	CASSRTGASNQPQHF	TGTGCCAGCAGTCGGACAGGGGCTAGCAATCAGCCCCAGCATTTT
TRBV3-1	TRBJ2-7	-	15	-	CASSHALSPPGEQYF	TGTGCCAGCAGCCACGCTCTGAGTCCGCCGGGCGAGCAGTACTTC
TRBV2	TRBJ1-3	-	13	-	CASSEAVGNTIYF	TGTGCCAGCAGTGAAGCCGTTGGAAACACCATATATTTT
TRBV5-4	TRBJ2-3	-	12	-	CASSYQGDTQYF	TGTGCCAGCAGCTATCAGGGGGATACGCAGTATTTT
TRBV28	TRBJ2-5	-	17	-	CASSLDPGRLFGKTQYF	TGTGCCAGCAGTTTAGACCCGGGACGACTGTTCGGGAAGACCCAGTACTTC
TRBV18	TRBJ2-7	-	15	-	CASSPAQGRGYEQYF	TGTGCCAGCTCACCCGCACAGGGAAGGGGTTACGAGCAGTACTTC
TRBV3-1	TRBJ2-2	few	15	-	CASMDRDTATGELFF	TGTGCCAGCATGGACCGGGACACGGCCACCGGGGAGCTGTTTTTT
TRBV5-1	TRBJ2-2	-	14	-	CASSFNFPTGELFF	TGCGCCAGCAGCTTCAACTTTCCCACCGGGGAGCTGTTTTTT
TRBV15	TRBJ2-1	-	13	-	CATSRVRQAEQFF	TGTGCCACCAGCAGGGTCCGACAGGCTGAGCAGTTCTTC
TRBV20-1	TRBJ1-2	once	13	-	CSASLGQNYGYTF	TGCAGTGCTTCGCTCGGGCAGAACTATGGCTACACCTTC
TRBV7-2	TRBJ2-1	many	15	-	CASSLTPGVEREQFF	TGTGCCAGCAGCTTAACCCCGGGAGTGGAACGTGAGCAGTTCTTC
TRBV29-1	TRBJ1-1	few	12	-	CSVVTATLEAFF	TGCAGCGTGGTAACAGCTACGCTTGAAGCTTTCTTT